Sequencing of this TCR beta chain was carried out in a study of a mutant IDH1 vaccine in newly diagnosed glioma. Trimming left V 3 bases short and J 3 bases short, with 11 bases between. The CDR3 runs 14 residues. Germline V gives CDR1 SGHTA, CDR2 FQGNSA. Using immunoSEQ multiplex PCR, the repertoire was profiled, and TCRdb retains in-frame clones only, with some absent. The repertoire includes approximately 70,000 clones, about four fifths of them detected once, and approximately 8.2% sits in the top ten. Time point in this sample: baseline, week 1 (first vaccination visit). Indicated treatment: pre-vaccination baseline after standard-of-care therapy.

V gene TRBV7-2 combines with J gene TRBJ1-2, with D perhaps TRBD1 (6 bases). The receptor comes from a man between 50 and 59 years old with glioma. Sequenced material: PBMCs, taken from a glioma patient treated with radiotherapy, temozolomide or both. The CDR3 bases are TGTGCCAGCAGCTTGCCCGGGGGCGACTATGGCTACACCTTC. Translated: CASSLPGGDYGYTF.